The sequence of this TCR beta chain was determined in a study of T cell repertoires in cytomegalovirus infection. Study in general: Epitope selection comprised recently identified HLA-C-restricted CMV epitopes and well-studied HLA-B-restricted CMV epitopes. Public signatures in TCR beta pointed to CMV infection and matching HLA type.

Turning to this clonotype: Its antigen is undetermined.

CDR3 size: 14 residues. Trimming left V 6 bases short and J 10 bases short, with 19 bases between. Looked up from germline, CDR1 is SEHNR and CDR2 is FQNEAQ (reference sequence). Via MiXCR, TCRdb re-called the reads, giving one row per CDR3 protein. The data show fewer than 900,000 distinct CDR3 sequences, with 25% to 30% seen just once and roughly 14% held by the top ten. Findings and limits, study-wide: Totalled public TCR beta family frequency picked out people who carried CMV plus the relevant HLA. HLA-C-restricted CMV clonotypes gave the most frequent clonotype in two of eight donors.

The receptor was derived from a human donor in good health (CMV status not recorded). Some clones in this sample may be carry-over from other donors' samples. The chain combines TRBV7-9 with TRBJ2-4; D may be TRBD1 or TRBD2 (5 bases each). The specimen comprised cultured CD8+ T cells from PBMCs, sampled from culture after CMV antigen stimulation. CDR3 in amino acids: CASRHQGEDGIQYF. The CDR3 nucleotides are TGTGCCAGCAGACATCAGGGAGAGGATGGGATTCAGTACTTC. Looking up the rest from reference TRBV7-9 and TRBJ2-4 gives the full variable domain: DTGVSQNPRHKITKRGQNVTFRCDPISEHNRLYWYRQTLGQGPEFLTYFQNEAQLEKSRLLSDRFSAERPKGSFSTLEIQRTEQGDSAMYLCASRHQGEDGIQYFGAGTRLSVL.